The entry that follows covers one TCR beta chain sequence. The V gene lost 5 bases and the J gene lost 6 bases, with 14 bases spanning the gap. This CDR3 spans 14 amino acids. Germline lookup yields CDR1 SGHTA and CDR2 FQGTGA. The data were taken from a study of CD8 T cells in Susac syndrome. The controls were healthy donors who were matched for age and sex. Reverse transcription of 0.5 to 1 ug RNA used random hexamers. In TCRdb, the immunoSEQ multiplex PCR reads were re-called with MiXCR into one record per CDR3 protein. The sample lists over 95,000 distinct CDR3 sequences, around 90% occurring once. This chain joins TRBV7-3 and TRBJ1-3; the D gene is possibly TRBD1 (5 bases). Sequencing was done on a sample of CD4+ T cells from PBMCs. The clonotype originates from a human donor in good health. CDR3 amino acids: CASSPGQGLNTIYF. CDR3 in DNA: TGTGCCAGCAGCCCGGGCCAGGGATTAAACACCATATATTTT.